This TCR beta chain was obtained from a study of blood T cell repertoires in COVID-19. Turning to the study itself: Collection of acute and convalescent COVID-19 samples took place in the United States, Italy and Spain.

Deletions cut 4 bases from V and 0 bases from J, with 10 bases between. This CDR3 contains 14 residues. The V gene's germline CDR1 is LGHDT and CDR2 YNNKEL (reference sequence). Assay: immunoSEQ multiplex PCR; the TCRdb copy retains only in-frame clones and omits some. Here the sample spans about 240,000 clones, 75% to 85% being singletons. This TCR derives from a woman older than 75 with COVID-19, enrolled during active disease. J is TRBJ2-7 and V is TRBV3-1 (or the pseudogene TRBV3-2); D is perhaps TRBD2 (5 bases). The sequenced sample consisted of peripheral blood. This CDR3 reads CASSPNSASYEQYF. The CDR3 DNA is TGTGCCAGCAGCCCCAATAGCGCCTCCTACGAGCAGTACTTC.